This T cell receptor (beta chain) was documented in a study of T cells in Graves' hyperthyroidism and ophthalmopathy. As for the study in general: Prior to any treatment, at the point of initial diagnosis, peripheral blood was collected.

Trimming pared 8 bases from V and 6 bases from J, leaving 20 bases between. Germline V lookup: CDR1 MDHEN, CDR2 SYDVKM. This CDR3 is 15 amino acids long. The study, taken as a whole, reports: Researchers found most expanded thyroid clonotypes above 0.001 in blood as well.

Amplification of TCR beta CDR3 regions was performed using RNA transcripts as template. RT-PCR in the first round (using the HTBI primer set) targeted the TCR CDR3. One entry per CDR3 protein results from TCRdb running MiXCR on the multiplex PCR reads. The sample records around 500,000 distinct CDR3 sequences, 15% to 20% being singletons. This clonotype was seen many times. Antigen unknown. Ophthalmopathy patients had Clinical Activity Score at least 3, NOSPECS grade at least 4, duration under 3 months. Sequenced sample: blood. The chain has TRBV28 and TRBJ1-5; tentative D call: TRBD1 (5 bases). This sequence originates from a woman in her 30s with Graves' ophthalmopathy. The CDR3 bases are TGTGCCAGCCGGGAAGCGGCAGGGCAGGGTCAGCCCCAGCATTTT. It translates to CASREAAGQGQPQHF. The full variable domain, in which reference TRBV28 and TRBJ1-5 provide the parts outside the CDR3, is DVKVTQSSRYLVKRTGEKVFLECVQDMDHENMFWYRQDPGLGLRLIYFSYDVKMKEKGDIPEGYSVSREKKERFSLILESASTNQTSMYLCASREAAGQGQPQHFGDGTRLSIL.